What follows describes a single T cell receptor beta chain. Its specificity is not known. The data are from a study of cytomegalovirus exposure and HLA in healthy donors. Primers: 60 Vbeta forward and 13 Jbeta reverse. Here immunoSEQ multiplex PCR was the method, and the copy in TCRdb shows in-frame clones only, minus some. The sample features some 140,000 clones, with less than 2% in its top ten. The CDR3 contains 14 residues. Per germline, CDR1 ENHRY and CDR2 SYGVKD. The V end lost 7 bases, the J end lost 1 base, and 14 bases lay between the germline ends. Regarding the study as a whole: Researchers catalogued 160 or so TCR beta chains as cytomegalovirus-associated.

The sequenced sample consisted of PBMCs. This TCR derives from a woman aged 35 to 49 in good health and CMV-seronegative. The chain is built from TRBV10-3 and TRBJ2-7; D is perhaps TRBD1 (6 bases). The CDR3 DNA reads TGTGCCATCAATACAGGGTTCGTGTCCTACGAGCAGTACGTC. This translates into CAINTGFVSYEQYV.